Here is one T cell receptor beta chain with its context. Reverse transcription used about 0.45 to 1 ug RNA and random hexamers. An immunoSEQ multiplex PCR amplified TCR beta CDR3 over 54 Vbeta and 13 Jbeta. TCRdb used MiXCR to reprocess the immunoSEQ multiplex PCR reads, holding one entry per CDR3 protein. The data contain roughly 110,000 distinct CDR3 sequences, approximately 93% of them singletons. This entry comes from a study of CD8 T cells in Susac syndrome. About the study: Within the sequenced Susac syndrome patient group, over 5 exhibited active disease and under 10 were in remission.

The CDR3 contains 16 residues. The germline V gene has CDR1 SGHAT and CDR2 FQNNGV. J was trimmed by 2 bases and V by 5 bases; bases with no gene match: 7. TCR beta was sequenced from blood CD8+ and CD4+ T cells. This chain uses TRBV11-2 with TRBJ2-1, with TRBD2 matching 9 bases. The receptor was derived from a human donor with Susac syndrome. Source material: CD8+ T cells from PBMCs. The CDR3 DNA reads as TGTGCCAGCAGCATTCGCGGGGGGGGAACCTACAATGAGCAGTTCTTC. It specifies CASSIRGGGTYNEQFF.